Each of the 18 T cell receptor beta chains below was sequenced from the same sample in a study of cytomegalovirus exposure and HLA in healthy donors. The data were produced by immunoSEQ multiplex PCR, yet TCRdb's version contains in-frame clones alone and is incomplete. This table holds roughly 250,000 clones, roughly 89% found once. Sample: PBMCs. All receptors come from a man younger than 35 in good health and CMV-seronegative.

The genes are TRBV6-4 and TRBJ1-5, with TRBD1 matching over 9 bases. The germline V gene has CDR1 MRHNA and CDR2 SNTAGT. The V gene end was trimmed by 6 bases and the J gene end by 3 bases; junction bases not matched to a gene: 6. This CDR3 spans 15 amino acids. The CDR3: CASSRTGAPNQPQHF. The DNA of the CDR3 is TGTGCCAGCAGCAGGACAGGGGCCCCCAATCAGCCCCAGCATTTT.

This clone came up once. In nucleotides, the CDR3 is TGTGCCAGTAGTATCATAGGGACAGGGGATGGCTACACCTTC. It translates to CASSIIGTGDGYTF. The chain has TRBV19 and TRBJ1-2; TRBD1 aligns across 10 bases. This CDR3 is 14 amino acids long. The trim removed 3 bases at V and 6 bases at J, leaving 4 bases unmatched. Germline values: CDR1 LNHDA, CDR2 SQIVND (reference sequence).

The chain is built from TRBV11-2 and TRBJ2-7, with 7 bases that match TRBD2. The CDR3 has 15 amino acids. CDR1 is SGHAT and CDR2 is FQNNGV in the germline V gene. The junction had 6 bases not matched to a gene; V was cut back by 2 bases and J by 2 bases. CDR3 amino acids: CASSLSAGVPYEQYF. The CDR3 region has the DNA TGTGCCAGCAGCTTAAGTGCGGGAGTCCCCTACGAGCAGTACTTC.

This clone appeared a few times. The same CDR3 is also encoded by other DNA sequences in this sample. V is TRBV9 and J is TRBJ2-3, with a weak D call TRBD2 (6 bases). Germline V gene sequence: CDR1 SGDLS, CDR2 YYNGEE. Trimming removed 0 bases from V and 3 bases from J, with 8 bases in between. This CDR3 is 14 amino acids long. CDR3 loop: CASSVDGGTDTQYF. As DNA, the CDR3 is TGTGCCAGCAGCGTAGATGGGGGGACAGATACGCAGTATTTT.

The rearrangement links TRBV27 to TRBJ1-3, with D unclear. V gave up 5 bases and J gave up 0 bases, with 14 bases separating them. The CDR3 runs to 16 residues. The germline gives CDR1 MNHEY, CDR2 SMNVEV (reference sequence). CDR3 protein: CASSLYPGTSGNTIYF. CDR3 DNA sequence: TGTGCCAGCAGTCTTTACCCGGGAACCTCTGGAAACACCATATATTTT.

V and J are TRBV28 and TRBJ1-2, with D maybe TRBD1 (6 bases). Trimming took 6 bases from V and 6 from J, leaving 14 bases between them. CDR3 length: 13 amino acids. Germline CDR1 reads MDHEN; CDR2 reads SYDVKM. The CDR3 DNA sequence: TGTGCCAGCAGGTTACAGGGTGCGGATGGCTACACCTTC. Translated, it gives CASRLQGADGYTF.

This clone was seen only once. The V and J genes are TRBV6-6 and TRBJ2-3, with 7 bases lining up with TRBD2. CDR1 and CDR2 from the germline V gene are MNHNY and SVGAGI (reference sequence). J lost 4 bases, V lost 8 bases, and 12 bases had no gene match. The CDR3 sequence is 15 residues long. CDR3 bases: TGTGCCAGCTGGCTAGGTGCGGGAGTGGCAGATACGCAGTATTTT. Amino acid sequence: CASWLGAGVADTQYF.

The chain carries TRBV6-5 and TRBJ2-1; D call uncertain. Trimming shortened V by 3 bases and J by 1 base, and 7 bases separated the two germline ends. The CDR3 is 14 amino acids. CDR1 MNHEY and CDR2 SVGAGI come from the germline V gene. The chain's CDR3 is CASSYGKSYNEQFF. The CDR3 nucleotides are TGTGCCAGCAGTTATGGCAAATCCTACAATGAGCAGTTCTTC.

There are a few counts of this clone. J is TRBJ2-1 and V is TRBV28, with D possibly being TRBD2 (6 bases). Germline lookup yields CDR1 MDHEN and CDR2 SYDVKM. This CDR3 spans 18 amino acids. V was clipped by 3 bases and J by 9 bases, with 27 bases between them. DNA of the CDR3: TGTGCCAGCAGTTTGGCTAGCGTAGTGTTCTGGCTGAAGGGTGAGCAGTTCTTC. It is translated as CASSLASVVFWLKGEQFF.

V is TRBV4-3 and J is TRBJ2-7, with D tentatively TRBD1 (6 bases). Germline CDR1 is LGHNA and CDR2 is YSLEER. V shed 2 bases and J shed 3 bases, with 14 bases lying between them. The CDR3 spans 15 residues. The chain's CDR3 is CASSQRAGVYYEQYF. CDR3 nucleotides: TGCGCCAGCAGCCAAAGGGCAGGGGTTTACTACGAGCAGTACTTC.

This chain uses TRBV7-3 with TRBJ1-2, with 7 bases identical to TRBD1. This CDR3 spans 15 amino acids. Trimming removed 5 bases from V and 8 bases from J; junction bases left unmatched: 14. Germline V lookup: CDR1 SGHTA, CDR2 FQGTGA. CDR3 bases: TGTGCCAGCAGCCCTAATTCCGGGACAGAGTTAGGCTACACCTTC. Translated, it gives CASSPNSGTELGYTF.

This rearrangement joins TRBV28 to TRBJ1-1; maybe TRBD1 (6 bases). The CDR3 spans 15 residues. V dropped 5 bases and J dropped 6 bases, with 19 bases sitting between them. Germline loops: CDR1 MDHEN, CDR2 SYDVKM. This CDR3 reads CASSKQGGGPAEAFF. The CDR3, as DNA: TGTGCCAGCAGTAAGCAGGGCGGGGGGCCGGCTGAAGCTTTCTTT.

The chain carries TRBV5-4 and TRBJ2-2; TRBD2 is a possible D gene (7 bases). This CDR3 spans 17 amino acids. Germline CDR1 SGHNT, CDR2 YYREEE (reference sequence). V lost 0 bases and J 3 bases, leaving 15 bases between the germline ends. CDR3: CASSLDRRGGDTGELFF. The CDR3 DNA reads TGTGCCAGCAGCTTGGACCGTCGAGGGGGGGACACCGGGGAGCTGTTTTTT.

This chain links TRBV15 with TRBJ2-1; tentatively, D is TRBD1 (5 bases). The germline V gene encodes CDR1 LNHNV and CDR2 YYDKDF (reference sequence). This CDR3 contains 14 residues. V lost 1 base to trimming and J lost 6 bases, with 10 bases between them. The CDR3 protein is CATSRATEPNEQFF. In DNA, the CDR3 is TGTGCCACCAGCAGAGCGACAGAGCCCAATGAGCAGTTCTTC.

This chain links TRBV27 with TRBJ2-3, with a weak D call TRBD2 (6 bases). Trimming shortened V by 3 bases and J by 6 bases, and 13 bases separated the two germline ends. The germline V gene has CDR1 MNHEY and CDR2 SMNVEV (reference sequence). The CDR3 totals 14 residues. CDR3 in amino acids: CASSFVLATDTQYF. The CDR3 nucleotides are TGTGCCAGCAGTTTCGTCCTAGCGACGGATACGCAGTATTTT.

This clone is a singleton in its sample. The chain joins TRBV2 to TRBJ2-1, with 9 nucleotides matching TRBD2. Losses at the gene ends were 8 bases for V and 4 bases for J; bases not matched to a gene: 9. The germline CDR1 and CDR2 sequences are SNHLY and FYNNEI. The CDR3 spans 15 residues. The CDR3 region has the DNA TGTGCCAGCTTGCGGACAAGCGGGGGGTACAATGAGCAGTTCTTC. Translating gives CASLRTSGGYNEQFF.

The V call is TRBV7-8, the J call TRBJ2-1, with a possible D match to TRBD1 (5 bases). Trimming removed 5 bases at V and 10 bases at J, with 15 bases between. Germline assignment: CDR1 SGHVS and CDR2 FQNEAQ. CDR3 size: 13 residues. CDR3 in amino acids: CASSLSGFREQFF. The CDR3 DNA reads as TGTGCCAGCAGCCTCTCAGGGTTCCGGGAGCAGTTCTTC.

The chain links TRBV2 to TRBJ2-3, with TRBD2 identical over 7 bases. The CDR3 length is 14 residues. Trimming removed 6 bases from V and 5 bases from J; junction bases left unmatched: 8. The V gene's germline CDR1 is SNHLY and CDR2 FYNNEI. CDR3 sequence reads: CASRGTGGGDTQYF. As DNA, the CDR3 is TGTGCCAGCAGGGGGACGGGCGGGGGAGATACGCAGTATTTT.